The rows below give T cell receptor beta chains drawn from one sample of a study of blood T cell repertoires in COVID-19. TCRdb's table, derived via immunoSEQ multiplex PCR, lists solely in-frame clones and lacks some. The sample lists around 440,000 clones; about nine tenths were seen once. The sample taken for sequencing was peripheral blood. Receptor source: a woman in her 50s with COVID-19, enrolled during active disease. Each CDR3 is given with its conserved first and last residue. D genes are given only for firm matches.

v_call: TRBV30
d_call: NA
j_call: TRBJ2-7
cdr3_aa: CAWSAQGGYEQYF

v_call: TRBV19
d_call: TRBD1
j_call: TRBJ2-5
cdr3_aa: CASSHWDRGVETQYF

v_call: TRBV3-1/TRBV3-2
d_call: NA
j_call: TRBJ1-1
cdr3_aa: CASSQDGGIGGTEAFF

v_call: TRBV7-8
d_call: NA
j_call: TRBJ1-6
cdr3_aa: CASSLQSGNQSPLHF

v_call: TRBV30
d_call: NA
j_call: TRBJ1-5
cdr3_aa: CAWSDSRNQPQHF

v_call: TRBV11-1
d_call: NA
j_call: TRBJ1-2
cdr3_aa: CASSLGTQAYGYTF

v_call: TRBV7-2
d_call: TRBD1
j_call: TRBJ1-1
cdr3_aa: CASSLRTGILNTEAFF

v_call: TRBV5-8
d_call: TRBD1
j_call: TRBJ2-3
cdr3_aa: CASSKRTTGTTDTQYF

v_call: TRBV5-4
d_call: TRBD2
j_call: TRBJ2-5
cdr3_aa: CASIGGTSGGKAETQYF

v_call: TRBV28
d_call: NA
j_call: TRBJ2-7
cdr3_aa: CASASSYEQYF

v_call: TRBV9
d_call: TRBD1
j_call: TRBJ1-6
cdr3_aa: CASSARTGDNSPLHF

v_call: TRBV14
d_call: NA
j_call: TRBJ1-2
cdr3_aa: CASSLRHINYGYTF

v_call: TRBV10-3
d_call: TRBD2
j_call: TRBJ2-5
cdr3_aa: CAIGLAETQYF

v_call: TRBV3-1/TRBV3-2
d_call: NA
j_call: TRBJ2-2
cdr3_aa: CASSLQGRDTGELFF

v_call: TRBV30
d_call: NA
j_call: TRBJ2-3
cdr3_aa: CAWLGLHTQYF

v_call: TRBV5-1
d_call: TRBD1
j_call: TRBJ2-3
cdr3_aa: CASSPRGSSTDTQYF

v_call: TRBV13
d_call: NA
j_call: TRBJ1-1
cdr3_aa: CASSLSHEAFF

v_call: TRBV6-5
d_call: TRBD1
j_call: TRBJ2-3
cdr3_aa: CASYDRGRTDTQYF

v_call: TRBV5-1
d_call: NA
j_call: TRBJ2-3
cdr3_aa: CASSDGGVADTQYF

v_call: TRBV7-2
d_call: NA
j_call: TRBJ1-1
cdr3_aa: CASSLTAGESTEAFF

v_call: TRBV6-2/TRBV6-3
d_call: NA
j_call: TRBJ1-2
cdr3_aa: CASSYSMQGSYGYTF

v_call: TRBV6-4
d_call: TRBD1
j_call: TRBJ1-6
cdr3_aa: CASNRGENSPLHF

v_call: TRBV10-2
d_call: NA
j_call: TRBJ1-5
cdr3_aa: CASSETGWNQPQHF

v_call: TRBV6-1
d_call: NA
j_call: TRBJ1-4
cdr3_aa: CASSEDAGRGEKLFF

v_call: TRBV30
d_call: TRBD2
j_call: TRBJ2-3
cdr3_aa: CAWSSGGGDTQYF

v_call: TRBV5-1
d_call: NA
j_call: TRBJ1-2
cdr3_aa: CASSLVINYGYTF

v_call: TRBV30
d_call: NA
j_call: TRBJ1-6
cdr3_aa: CAWNRGEGGSPLHF

v_call: TRBV27
d_call: NA
j_call: TRBJ2-7
cdr3_aa: CASSFRPAGTYEQYF

v_call: TRBV30
d_call: TRBD1
j_call: TRBJ1-3
cdr3_aa: CAWSKGQFSGNTIYF

v_call: TRBV6-5
d_call: TRBD1
j_call: TRBJ1-5
cdr3_aa: CASSSDRDQPQHF

v_call: TRBV6-6
d_call: NA
j_call: TRBJ1-2
cdr3_aa: CASSYSPRDSNYGYTF

v_call: TRBV15
d_call: TRBD2
j_call: TRBJ2-3
cdr3_aa: CATSREGRGGIDTQYF

v_call: TRBV7-2
d_call: TRBD2
j_call: TRBJ2-5
cdr3_aa: CASGLAGVWDRQETQYF

v_call: TRBV30
d_call: NA
j_call: TRBJ1-1
cdr3_aa: CAWTLSFGAFF

v_call: TRBV4-1
d_call: NA
j_call: TRBJ2-7
cdr3_aa: CASSQDRSGAYEQYF

v_call: TRBV19
d_call: TRBD1
j_call: TRBJ1-1
cdr3_aa: CASSPTQGSYTEAFF

v_call: TRBV5-4
d_call: NA
j_call: TRBJ1-2
cdr3_aa: CASSLASRRSGYTF

v_call: TRBV12-5
d_call: TRBD2
j_call: TRBJ2-2
cdr3_aa: CASGSPSGGITGELFF

v_call: TRBV10-3
d_call: TRBD1
j_call: TRBJ1-2
cdr3_aa: CAITDRTGDNYGYTF

v_call: TRBV6-1
d_call: TRBD1
j_call: TRBJ2-2
cdr3_aa: CASSVLADRDGTGELFF

v_call: TRBV12-3/TRBV12-4
d_call: NA
j_call: TRBJ1-1
cdr3_aa: CASSFGITEAFF

v_call: TRBV5-8
d_call: NA
j_call: TRBJ2-5
cdr3_aa: CASSLDPGLGETQYF

v_call: TRBV7-3
d_call: TRBD2
j_call: TRBJ2-3
cdr3_aa: CASSLIALAGVTDTQYF

v_call: TRBV6-5
d_call: NA
j_call: TRBJ2-7
cdr3_aa: CASSYASRQRAYEQYF

v_call: TRBV5-1
d_call: NA
j_call: TRBJ2-2
cdr3_aa: CASSPGTLNTGELFF

v_call: TRBV11-2
d_call: TRBD2
j_call: TRBJ2-1
cdr3_aa: CASSLPSGGAYNEQFF

v_call: TRBV27
d_call: NA
j_call: TRBJ2-7
cdr3_aa: CASILWGGAYEQYF

v_call: TRBV21-1
d_call: NA
j_call: TRBJ2-7
cdr3_aa: CASPWTGQTEQYF

v_call: TRBV10-3
d_call: TRBD2
j_call: TRBJ2-4
cdr3_aa: CAISEPTSGKNIQYF

v_call: TRBV2
d_call: TRBD1
j_call: TRBJ1-4
cdr3_aa: CASSEGPRPRGPPF

v_call: TRBV5-1
d_call: TRBD1
j_call: TRBJ1-2
cdr3_aa: CASSLVAGGEGNGYTF